This T cell receptor beta chain appears in the sequencing data of a study of shared clonotypes between healthy human individuals. Researchers partitioned CD4+ cells into CD45RA+ naive and CD45RA-negative memory subsets. Genomic DNA (from each subset) was split evenly across several immunoSEQ plates. The protocol was immunoSEQ multiplex PCR, while the TCRdb copy is restricted to in-frame clones and leaves out a portion. Counted here are 2 million to 2.5 million clones, 85% to 95% occurring once; the ten biggest clones make up 0.13%. The CDR3 covers 15 residues. V was clipped by 8 bases and J by 1 base; unmatched bases: 6. Germline V gene sequence: CDR1 PRHDT, CDR2 FYEKMQ (reference sequence).

The sample consisted of naive CD4+ T cells sorted from blood. The subset: CD45RA+ positively selected. This sequence was found in a man aged 18 to 30 in good health. The gene calls are TRBV13 and TRBJ1-3; 9 bases align to TRBD1. The CDR3 reads CASVRTGESGNTIYF. The CDR3 region has the DNA TGTGCCAGCGTCAGGACAGGGGAATCTGGAAACACCATATATTTT.